A selection of T cell receptor beta chains follows, all from one sample in a study of cytomegalovirus exposure and HLA in healthy donors. TCRdb keeps only in-frame clones here, not all; method: immunoSEQ multiplex PCR. Of approximately 210,000 clones listed, 81% are singletons. Source material: PBMCs. The receptors originated from a man aged 18 to 29 in good health and CMV-seronegative. The CDR3 runs from the conserved cysteine through the conserved F or W. D genes are given only for firm matches. Only some rows state a clone size, as once, few, many or a class for expanded clones.

TRBV6-6	TRBJ1-4	-	few	CASSYYNREKLFF	TGTGCCAGCAGTTACTACAACAGGGAAAAACTGTTTTTT
TRBV30	TRBJ1-5	-	-	CAWSVRGADQPQHF	TGTGCCTGGAGTGTACGCGGGGCCGATCAGCCCCAGCATTTT
TRBV18	TRBJ1-3	-	-	CASSASNSGNTIYF	TGTGCCAGCTCAGCCAGCAACAGTGGAAACACCATATATTTT
TRBV7-2	TRBJ1-5	-	-	CASSGDGYQPQHF	TGTGCCAGCAGCGGTGACGGGTATCAGCCCCAGCATTTT
TRBV28	TRBJ2-7	TRBD1	-	CASSIFPDRETYEQYF	TGTGCCAGCAGTATCTTTCCGGACAGGGAAACCTACGAGCAGTACTTC
TRBV7-6	TRBJ2-7	-	-	CASSLGSGAYEQYF	TGTGCCAGCAGCTTGGGTTCAGGTGCCTACGAGCAGTACTTC
TRBV9	TRBJ2-5	TRBD2	-	CASSGTGGLGETQYF	TGTGCCAGCAGCGGGACGGGGGGGCTGGGAGAGACCCAGTACTTC
TRBV28	TRBJ1-1	-	-	CASSLRPGPVNTEAFF	TGTGCCAGCAGTTTGAGACCAGGGCCCGTGAACACTGAAGCTTTCTTT
TRBV4-3	TRBJ2-1	TRBD1	few	CASSQAGTGFFSEQFF	TGCGCCAGCAGCCAAGCGGGGACAGGGTTTTTCAGTGAGCAGTTCTTC
TRBV27	TRBJ1-5	-	-	CASSLSPILGSNQPQHF	TGTGCCAGCAGTTTATCGCCGATCTTGGGCAGCAATCAGCCCCAGCATTTT
TRBV28	TRBJ1-2	-	-	CASSFRGRSYTF	TGTGCCAGCAGTTTCAGGGGTAGGAGCTACACCTTC
TRBV6-1	TRBJ1-1	-	-	CASRKGLDTEAFF	TGTGCCAGCAGGAAGGGGTTGGACACTGAAGCTTTCTTT
TRBV7-9	TRBJ2-7	-	-	CASSSRDSFYEQYF	TGTGCCAGCAGCTCCCGGGACTCCTTCTACGAGCAGTACTTC
TRBV11-2	TRBJ1-3	TRBD1	few	CASSLDRGLNTIYF	TGTGCCAGCAGCTTAGATAGGGGGCTTAACACCATATATTTT
TRBV18	TRBJ1-5	-	few	CASSTGSDQPQHF	TGTGCCAGCTCAACAGGGTCAGATCAGCCCCAGCATTTT
TRBV4-3	TRBJ1-2	-	few	CASSQGLQDYGYTF	TGCGCCAGCAGCCAAGGACTACAAGACTATGGCTACACCTTC
TRBV7-9	TRBJ1-2	-	-	CSRKTLGADTNYGYTF	TGTTCCAGAAAAACCCTGGGGGCGGATACGAACTATGGCTACACCTTC
TRBV14	TRBJ2-1	-	once	CASSASAGHYNEQFF	TGTGCCAGCAGCGCAAGCGCGGGTCACTACAATGAGCAGTTCTTC
TRBV5-3	TRBJ1-5	-	-	CARDRGGPNQPQHF	TGTGCCAGAGATCGGGGAGGCCCTAATCAGCCCCAGCATTTT
TRBV9	TRBJ2-3	TRBD2	-	CASSVGGSGGALDTQYF	TGTGCCAGCAGCGTAGGCGGTAGCGGGGGGGCCCTAGATACGCAGTATTTT
TRBV4-1	TRBJ2-1	TRBD2	-	CASSSRTSGGANEQFF	TGCGCCAGCAGCTCCCGGACTAGCGGGGGGGCCAATGAGCAGTTCTTC
TRBV28	TRBJ1-2	-	-	CASSPPGYGYTF	TGTGCCAGCAGTCCACCGGGGTATGGCTACACCTTC
TRBV9	TRBJ2-7	TRBD1	-	CASSATGTASYEQYF	TGTGCCAGCAGCGCCACCGGGACAGCCTCCTACGAGCAGTACTTC
TRBV11-2	TRBJ1-3	TRBD1	once	CASSPHRGTAIGTIYF	TGTGCCAGCAGCCCGCACAGGGGGACCGCCATTGGCACCATATATTTT
TRBV5-4	TRBJ2-7	-	-	CASSLAGARYEQYF	TGTGCCAGCAGCTTGGCTGGGGCCCGCTACGAGCAGTACTTC
TRBV9	TRBJ2-3	-	-	CASSAGFSTDTQYF	TGTGCCAGCAGCGCAGGGTTTAGCACAGATACGCAGTATTTT
TRBV28	TRBJ2-2	-	few	CASSETGELFF	TGTGCCAGCAGTGAGACCGGGGAGCTGTTTTTT
TRBV7-2	TRBJ1-1	-	-	CASSLVWASEAFF	TGTGCCAGCAGCTTAGTGTGGGCGTCTGAAGCTTTCTTT
TRBV7-8	TRBJ2-7	-	few	CASSLWRTFLPPSSYEQYF	TGTGCCAGCAGCTTATGGCGAACATTCCTTCCTCCTAGCTCCTACGAGCAGTACTTC
TRBV28	TRBJ2-7	-	-	CASSLRVNEQYF	TGTGCCAGCAGCCTCAGGGTTAACGAGCAGTACTTC
TRBV19	TRBJ2-5	TRBD1	-	CASSSPGQARIEAQYF	TGTGCCAGTAGTAGTCCCGGACAGGCGCGGATTGAGGCCCAGTACTTC
TRBV7-8	TRBJ2-7	-	-	CASSLYRGRNEQYF	TGTGCCAGCAGCTTATACCGGGGGAGGAACGAGCAGTACTTC
TRBV9	TRBJ1-1	-	-	CASSQKIGGTEAFF	TGTGCCAGCAGCCAAAAGATAGGGGGCACTGAAGCTTTCTTT
TRBV28	TRBJ2-1	-	-	CASKILGASSYNEQFF	TGTGCCAGCAAAATACTAGGAGCCAGTTCCTACAATGAGCAGTTCTTC
TRBV12-5	TRBJ2-3	-	-	CASGLVPGADTQYF	TGTGCTAGTGGTTTGGTACCGGGGGCAGATACGCAGTATTTT
TRBV18	TRBJ1-1	TRBD1	-	CASSRDRGEGGEAFF	TGTGCCAGCTCACGCGACAGGGGAGAGGGAGGTGAAGCTTTCTTT
TRBV27	TRBJ2-1	-	once	CASSLRGLHEQFF	TGTGCCAGCAGTTTGCGGGGACTCCATGAGCAGTTCTTC
TRBV4-3	TRBJ2-7	TRBD1	-	CASSQGQGFSYEQYF	TGCGCCAGCAGCCAAGGACAGGGTTTCTCCTACGAGCAGTACTTC
TRBV6-5	TRBJ2-7	-	-	CASSYSQGSGEQYF	TGTGCCAGCAGTTACAGCCAGGGATCTGGCGAGCAGTACTTC
TRBV11-3	TRBJ2-1	TRBD2	-	CASSSGTSGYNEQFF	TGTGCCAGCAGCTCTGGGACTAGCGGATACAATGAGCAGTTCTTC
TRBV30	TRBJ1-3	-	-	CAWSLGRVTGNTIYF	TGTGCCTGGAGTCTGGGCAGGGTAACTGGAAACACCATATATTTT
TRBV20-1	TRBJ2-7	-	-	CSASQYGEQYF	TGCAGTGCTAGTCAGTATGGCGAGCAGTACTTC
TRBV4-2	TRBJ2-1	TRBD1	-	CASQTPGTAYNEQFF	TGTGCCAGCCAGACTCCGGGGACAGCCTACAATGAGCAGTTCTTC
TRBV2	TRBJ2-7	-	few	CASSGVSGTISYEQYF	TGTGCCAGCAGTGGAGTATCCGGGACAATCTCCTACGAGCAGTACTTC
TRBV5-4	TRBJ2-1	-	-	CASSLEAGYNEQFF	TGTGCCAGCAGCTTGGAGGCGGGGTACAATGAGCAGTTCTTC
TRBV5-5	TRBJ1-5	-	few	CASSLGQGFNQPQHF	TGTGCCAGCAGCTTGGGGCAGGGGTTCAATCAGCCCCAGCATTTT
TRBV27	TRBJ2-1	TRBD2	-	CASTHSIAGSYNEQFF	TGTGCCAGCACCCATTCTATAGCGGGATCCTACAATGAGCAGTTCTTC
TRBV21-1	TRBJ2-7	-	-	CASSNGPLNSGSGPKRYF	TGTGCCAGCAGCAACGGTCCCCTTAATAGCGGGAGTGGGCCTAAACGCTACTTC
TRBV19	TRBJ1-5	TRBD1	-	CASRRGQGYNQPQHF	TGTGCCAGTAGGCGCGGACAGGGCTATAATCAGCCCCAGCATTTT
TRBV4-3	TRBJ1-6	-	-	CASSQEPLRGTNSPLHF	TGCGCCAGCAGCCAAGAGCCCCTTCGGGGGACGAATTCACCCCTCCACTTT
TRBV15	TRBJ2-7	-	few	CATSRGGPLSSYEQYF	TGTGCCACCAGCAGGGGGGGACCCCTGAGCTCCTACGAGCAGTACTTC
TRBV4-3	TRBJ2-3	TRBD1	-	CASSPRTGGSDTQYF	TGCGCCAGCAGCCCACGGACAGGAGGATCAGATACGCAGTATTTT
TRBV5-1	TRBJ2-3	-	-	CASSLAGEPSTDTQYF	TGCGCCAGCAGCCTGGCCGGGGAGCCTAGCACAGATACGCAGTATTTT